This T cell receptor (beta chain) was documented in a study of T cells after yellow fever vaccination. As for the study in general: Preparation of the low-cell-number fractions used SMART-Seq v4 Ultra Low Input.

The study made its TCR cDNA through 5'RACE template switching. That step introduced a universal primer site along with UMIs. TCRdb processed the 5' RACE reads anew with MiXCR; each CDR3 protein has one entry. The profile shows 150,000 to 200,000 distinct CDR3 sequences, 5.5% to 7.5% of them singletons. Study outcomes and limitations: There was a small share of clonotypes that showed up in both the CD4 and CD8 compartments. Abundant contaminating clonotypes from the bulk population could appear in FACS-sorted repertoires.

The table lists this clonotype with many counts. The target antigen is unknown. The CDR3 extends over 15 amino acids. V lost 7 bases, J lost 6 bases, and 10 bases stayed unmatched. The chain recombines TRBV12-3 or TRBV12-4 with TRBJ2-1; TRBD1 aligns across 9 bases. The TCR originated in a man aged 18 to 29 who received the YFV17D yellow fever vaccine. Here the sequenced sample was CD4+ T cells sorted from PBMCs, taken on the day of the first yellow fever vaccination. DNA of the CDR3: TGTGCCAGCACCCTAGACAGGGGGAGGGGCAATGAGCAGTTCTTC. Residues: CASTLDRGRGNEQFF.